This T cell receptor beta chain originates from a study of T cell responses to AZD1222 COVID-19 vaccine. Regarding the study as a whole: No day 14 peak samples; only post-peak repertoires were characterized. Spike-specific TCRs gained breadth and depth after people received two AZD1222 doses. The study found vaccine-associated CD4 TCRs spanning spike, dominant at 160-218 and 743-854. Variant regions that are unmutated are reportedly the target of nearly half of spike-specific TCRs.

TCRdb's table, derived via immunoSEQ multiplex PCR, lists solely in-frame clones and lacks some. The data show about 120,000 clones, 70% to 90% seen once. Deletions cut 4 bases from V and 0 bases from J, with 16 bases between. The germline CDR1 and CDR2 sequences are SGHRS and YFSETQ. The CDR3 is 16 residues long. A note on this clone: Antigen: not known.

The source of this sequence is an adult in good health. The source material was peripheral blood, sampled on day 0 of AZD1222 vaccination. V is TRBV5-1 and J is TRBJ1-1, with D perhaps TRBD1 (5 bases). The CDR3 region is CASSAAGTDMNTEAFF. The CDR3 DNA follows: TGCGCCAGCAGCGCGGCCGGGACCGACATGAACACTGAAGCTTTCTTT.